This TCR beta chain came from a study of blood T cell repertoires in COVID-19. The authors' processing: Estimates of nucleated cell counts were drawn from the amplification of reference gene primers. TCRdb keeps only in-frame clones here, not all; method: immunoSEQ multiplex PCR. The V and J calls and the clone size are those of that table, but D and trimming were determined from the DNA. The sample carries over 20,000 clones, approximately 91% recorded once. The sample taken for sequencing was peripheral blood. The origin of this receptor is a woman between 65 and 79 years old with active COVID-19.

CDR3 in amino acids: CATSLARDNNQPQHF. In DNA form, the CDR3 reads TGTGCCACCTCCCTGGCCAGGGATAACAATCAGCCCCAGCATTTT. This sequence joins TRBV15 and TRBJ1-5; D perhaps matches TRBD1 (5 bases). From germline, CDR1 is LNHNV and CDR2 YYDKDF (reference sequence). This CDR3 contains 15 residues. V was shortened by 8 bases and J by 3 bases, with 17 bases between the two germline ends.